The 27 T cell receptor beta chains presented below share a single source sample, sequenced in a study of CD8+CD57+ T cells in acquired aplastic anemia. According to the study, genomic DNA was the template for TCR beta VDJ and CDR3 profiling. One entry per CDR3 protein, called by TCRdb with MiXCR from the reads. The sample includes about 190,000 distinct CDR3 sequences, roughly 64% of them seen just once. The sequenced sample consisted of sorted CD4+, CD8+, or CD8+CD57+ T cells (not recorded which) from PBMCs. Receptors originate from a human donor with severe aplastic anemia or a healthy control (not recorded which).

This clonotype was observed a few times. V usage is TRBV24-1 and J usage is TRBJ2-1; 10 nucleotides align to TRBD2. The CDR3 has 16 amino acids. V gave up 0 bases and J gave up 5 bases; unmatched junction bases: 3. The V gene's germline CDR1 is KGHDR and CDR2 SFDVKD. The DNA for the CDR3 is TGTGCCACCAGTGATTTGGGGCTAGCGGGGGACAATGAGCAGTTCTTC. Its translation: CATSDLGLAGDNEQFF.

The rearrangement links TRBV2 to TRBJ2-7; D possibly corresponds to TRBD1 (6 bases). The V gene lost 8 bases and the J gene lost 2 bases, with 16 bases spanning the gap. This CDR3 spans 14 amino acids. Germline CDR1 is SNHLY and CDR2 is FYNNEI. The CDR3 reads CASGTGTRAYEQYF. The CDR3 DNA follows: TGTGCCAGCGGAACCGGGACAAGAGCCTACGAGCAGTACTTC.

In this sample, this clonotype turned up many times. V and J are TRBV5-6 and TRBJ1-4; TRBD1 aligns across 7 bases. CDR3 length: 15 amino acids. Germline values: CDR1 SGHDT, CDR2 YYEEEE. The trim removed 4 bases at V and 8 bases at J, leaving 11 bases unmatched. CDR3 DNA sequence: TGTGCCAGCAGCGGACTACAGGGGCCCACGGAAAAACTGTTTTTT. Translation gives CASSGLQGPTEKLFF.

At least ten counts were recorded for this clonotype. In nucleotides, the CDR3 is TGTGCCAGTAGTGGGACAGGGGTTAACTATGGCTACACCTTC. Amino acid sequence: CASSGTGVNYGYTF. The V and J genes are TRBV19 and TRBJ1-2; 10 nucleotides match TRBD1. The CDR3 is 14 residues long. The V segment lost 5 bases and the J segment 1 base; nucleotides outside the gene matches: 1. CDR1 is LNHDA, CDR2 SQIVND, per germline (reference sequence).

The J gene is TRBJ1-5, the V gene TRBV19, with a tentative D call TRBD1 (5 bases). Trimming stripped 8 bases from V and 3 bases from J, with 8 bases between. Germline V gene sequence: CDR1 LNHDA, CDR2 SQIVND (reference sequence). The CDR3 is 12 residues long. This CDR3 is CASQGSNQPQHF. For the CDR3, the DNA is TGTGCCAGTCAGGGTTCCAATCAGCCCCAGCATTTT. The full variable domain, with the rest looked up from reference TRBV19 and TRBJ1-5, is DGGITQSPKYLFRKEGQNVTLSCEQNLNHDAMYWYRQDPGQGLRLIYYSQIVNDFQKGDIAEGYSVSREKKESFPLTVTSAQKNPTAFYLCASQGSNQPQHFGDGTRLSIL.

In this sample, this clonotype turned up many times. J is TRBJ1-6 and V is TRBV20-1; unclear D gene. CDR3 length: 16 amino acids. Germline values: CDR1 DFQATT, CDR2 SNEGSKA (reference sequence). Trimming cost V 1 base and J 4 bases, with 14 bases left between them. The CDR3 protein is CSARGPPPIYNSPLHF. In nucleotides, the CDR3 is TGCAGTGCTAGAGGGCCCCCGCCAATATATAATTCACCCCTCCACTTT.

The chain combines TRBV20-1 with TRBJ1-1; D is perhaps TRBD1 (5 bases). The V gene lost 6 bases and the J gene lost 5 bases, with 16 bases spanning the gap. The CDR3 spans 13 residues. CDR1 and CDR2 from the germline V gene are DFQATT and SNEGSKA (reference sequence). This chain's CDR3 is CSAGTVIGTEAFF. The CDR3 coding sequence is TGCAGTGCCGGGACGGTTATTGGGACTGAAGCTTTCTTT.

This clonotype was detected many times. The CDR3 DNA reads as TGTGCCAGCAGTTACTCTTTCGACAGAATGAACACTGAAGCTTTCTTT. It is translated as CASSYSFDRMNTEAFF. The gene calls are TRBV6-6 and TRBJ1-1, with a weak D call TRBD1 (5 bases). The germline V gene has CDR1 MNHNY and CDR2 SVGAGI (reference sequence). Trimming left V 0 bases short and J 0 bases short, with 11 bases between. The CDR3 is made up of 16 amino acids.

This clonotype was detected only a few times. The chain combines TRBV24-1 with TRBJ2-5; D ambiguous. Trimming pared 7 bases from V and 5 bases from J, leaving 7 bases between. The CDR3 has 11 residues. Germline V gene sequence: CDR1 KGHDR, CDR2 SFDVKD. CDR3 DNA: TGTGCCACCAGCATAGGGGAGACCCAGTACTTC. Its translation is CATSIGETQYF.

V and J are TRBV7-2 and TRBJ1-2; D not resolved. Germline V gives CDR1 SGHTA, CDR2 FQGNSA. Trimming took 4 bases from V and 4 from J, leaving 13 bases between them. CDR3 length: 14 amino acids. CDR3: CASSSLGYVYGYTF. As DNA, the CDR3 is TGTGCCAGCAGCTCCTTGGGGTACGTCTATGGCTACACCTTC.

This clonotype has only a few counts. Here the CDR3 DNA reads TGCAGTGCTAGAGATCCGCCTAGCTTCTACGAGCAGTACTTC. As protein: CSARDPPSFYEQYF. This chain connects TRBV20-1 to TRBJ2-7, with TRBD2 as a possible D gene (5 bases). The CDR3 length is 14 residues. The V gene's germline CDR1 is DFQATT and CDR2 SNEGSKA (reference sequence). V lost 0 bases and J 3 bases, leaving 12 bases between the germline ends.

This chain joins TRBV29-1 and TRBJ1-3; D is uncertain. This CDR3 comprises 13 residues. Looked up from germline, CDR1 is SQVTM and CDR2 is ANQGSEA. Trimming cost V 4 bases and J 0 bases, with 7 bases left between them. The CDR3 here is CSVAPSSGNTIYF. In DNA, the CDR3 is TGCAGCGTTGCCCCTAGCTCTGGAAACACCATATATTTT. Full variable domain (remainder filled in from reference TRBV29-1 and TRBJ1-3): SAVISQKPSRDICQRGTSLTIQCQVDSQVTMMFWYRQQPGQSLTLIATANQGSEATYESGFVIDKFPISRPNLTFSTLTVSNMSPEDSSIYLCSVAPSSGNTIYFGEGSWLTVV.

The J gene is TRBJ2-1, the V gene TRBV24-1; 7 nucleotides agree with TRBD1. V was clipped by 0 bases and J by 10 bases; unmatched bases: 2. CDR1 is KGHDR, CDR2 SFDVKD, per germline. The CDR3 sequence is 13 residues long. The CDR3 sequence: CATSDLWGQEQFF. Here the CDR3 DNA reads TGTGCCACCAGTGATTTGTGGGGACAGGAGCAGTTCTTC.

This clonotype was counted many times. The chain couples TRBV7-8 to TRBJ2-2; D ambiguous. V lost 4 bases and J lost 0, with 9 bases in between. The CDR3 sequence is 15 residues long. Germline V gives CDR1 SGHVS, CDR2 FQNEAQ. CDR3 bases: TGTGCCAGCAGCTGGTCCGTGGCGAACACCGGGGAGCTGTTTTTT. This gives the protein CASSWSVANTGELFF.

V usage is TRBV19 and J usage is TRBJ2-3; D not resolved. Trimming left V 3 bases short and J 5 bases short, with 18 bases between. The CDR3 covers 16 residues. Per germline, CDR1 LNHDA and CDR2 SQIVND (reference sequence). CDR3 region: CASSIPQEVGKDTQYF. CDR3 nucleotide sequence: TGTGCCAGTAGTATCCCCCAAGAGGTAGGGAAAGATACGCAGTATTTT.

The chain is built from TRBV5-1 and TRBJ1-4; D gene ambiguous. The CDR3 is 14 residues long. CDR1 and CDR2 from the germline V gene are SGHRS and YFSETQ. V was shortened by 1 base and J by 2 bases, with 6 bases between the two germline ends. CDR3 coding DNA: TGCGCCAGCAGCTTGCAGACCACTAATGAAAAACTGTTTTTT. Translating it yields CASSLQTTNEKLFF. Using reference TRBV5-1 and TRBJ1-4 for the parts outside the CDR3, the full variable domain is KAGVTQTPRYLIKTRGQQVTLSCSPISGHRSVSWYQQTPGQGLQFLFEYFSETQRNKGNFPGRFSGRQFSNSRSEMNVSTLELGDSALYLCASSLQTTNEKLFFGSGTQLSVL.

V gene TRBV7-9 combines with J gene TRBJ2-7, with TRBD1 as a possible D gene (6 bases). Trimming removed 1 base at V and 12 bases at J, with 16 bases between. Germline V gene sequence: CDR1 SEHNR, CDR2 FQNEAQ (reference sequence). The CDR3 is 13 amino acids. In nucleotides, the CDR3 is TGTGCCAGCAGCTTAGAGCTTCTTGGACAGATGTACTTC. Protein sequence: CASSLELLGQMYF.

This clonotype was observed a handful of times. The chain joins TRBV15 to TRBJ2-3; D gene uncertain. The V gene lost 4 bases and the J gene lost 6 bases, with 11 bases spanning the gap. CDR1 is LNHNV and CDR2 is YYDKDF in the germline V gene (reference sequence). The CDR3 contains 13 residues. The CDR3 reads CATSTSPSDTQYF. Written as DNA, the CDR3 is TGTGCCACCAGCACGAGTCCCAGCGATACGCAGTATTTT. The full variable domain, in which reference TRBV15 and TRBJ2-3 provide the parts outside the CDR3, is DAMVIQNPRYQVTQFGKPVTLSCSQTLNHNVMYWYQQKSSQAPKLLFHYYDKDFNNEADTPDNFQSRRPNTSFCFLDIRSPGLGDTAMYLCATSTSPSDTQYFGPGTRLTVL.

This clonotype has a handful of counts. The V call is TRBV24-1, the J call TRBJ1-6, with 7 bases aligning to TRBD1. The CDR3 extends over 15 amino acids. Germline assignment: CDR1 KGHDR and CDR2 SFDVKD. The junction had 10 bases not matched to a gene; V was cut back by 5 bases and J by 10 bases. The CDR3 loop reads CATSAPGTDLSPLHF. Written as DNA, the CDR3 is TGTGCCACCAGTGCCCCCGGGACAGACCTATCACCCCTCCACTTT.

The chain carries TRBV15 and TRBJ1-5; tentative D call: TRBD1 (5 bases). Trimming removed 1 base at V and 0 bases at J, with 13 bases between. The CDR3 runs 17 residues. CDR1 LNHNV and CDR2 YYDKDF come from the germline V gene (reference sequence). This chain's CDR3 is CATSRVVGAFSNQPQHF. CDR3 bases: TGTGCCACCAGCAGAGTGGTTGGGGCTTTTAGCAATCAGCCCCAGCATTTT.

The chain employs TRBV7-3 and TRBJ2-1; TRBD1 aligns across 9 bases. In germline, CDR1 is SGHTA, CDR2 FQGTGA. This CDR3 is 17 amino acids long. Losses at the gene ends were 5 bases for V and 4 bases for J; bases not matched to a gene: 12. CDR3 residues: CASSAFAGTGIYNEQFF. CDR3 nucleotides: TGTGCCAGCAGCGCGTTCGCCGGGACAGGGATTTACAATGAGCAGTTCTTC.

Comments on this clonotype: It is unclear where the CDR3 begins or ends on the DNA, so no DNA is shown, and the CDR3 is as TCRdb lists it. The chain links TRBV29-1 to TRBJ2-3. Inclusive of both ends, the CDR3 amounts to 18 amino acids. Germline V gives CDR1 SQVTM, CDR2 ANQGSEA. The CDR3 loop reads CSVEWLCASSLVKDTQYF.

This clonotype appeared a few times. V usage is TRBV7-8 and J usage is TRBJ1-2; unclear D gene. CDR1 and CDR2 (germline): SGHVS, FQNEAQ. The CDR3 runs to 13 residues. Trimming cost V 8 bases and J 6 bases, with 16 bases left between them. The CDR3 is CASGRPVVDGYTF. The CDR3 DNA is TGTGCCAGCGGACGGCCGGTAGTTGATGGCTACACCTTC.

This rearrangement joins TRBV7-3 to TRBJ2-2; possibly TRBD2 for D (5 bases). The CDR3 totals 13 residues. The V end was cut by 4 bases, the J end by 6 bases, with 9 bases between. The germline V gene has CDR1 SGHTA and CDR2 FQGTGA. CDR3 protein: CASSSLGAGELFF. As DNA, the CDR3 is TGTGCCAGCAGCTCCCTCGGGGCCGGGGAGCTGTTTTTT.

The CDR3 loop reads CATPSSYEQYF. The DNA of the CDR3 is TGTGCCACCCCGAGCTCCTACGAGCAGTACTTC. V and J are TRBV24-1 and TRBJ2-7; D not resolved. Germline V gives CDR1 KGHDR, CDR2 SFDVKD. The CDR3 length is 11 residues. V was clipped by 9 bases and J by 0 bases, with 5 bases between them.

V is TRBV20-1 and J is TRBJ2-3; 8 bases are shared with TRBD2. This CDR3 region has 14 residues. The germline CDR1 and CDR2 sequences are DFQATT and SNEGSKA (reference sequence). V trimming: 7 bases; J trimming: 2 bases; junction bases outside the gene matches: 8. The CDR3 DNA reads as TGCAGTGGGACTAGCTTGGCTCACACAGATACGCAGTATTTT. Protein sequence: CSGTSLAHTDTQYF.

The DNA for the CDR3 is TGTGCCATCACGGGACTCCCGGCCTATGGCTACACCTTC. Its protein is CAITGLPAYGYTF. This chain joins TRBV10-3 and TRBJ1-2, with D possibly matching TRBD1 (5 bases). The CDR3 is 13 amino acids. Germline CDR1 and CDR2: ENHRY and SYGVKD. Trimming took off 7 bases at V and 4 bases at J, with 13 bases between the two ends.